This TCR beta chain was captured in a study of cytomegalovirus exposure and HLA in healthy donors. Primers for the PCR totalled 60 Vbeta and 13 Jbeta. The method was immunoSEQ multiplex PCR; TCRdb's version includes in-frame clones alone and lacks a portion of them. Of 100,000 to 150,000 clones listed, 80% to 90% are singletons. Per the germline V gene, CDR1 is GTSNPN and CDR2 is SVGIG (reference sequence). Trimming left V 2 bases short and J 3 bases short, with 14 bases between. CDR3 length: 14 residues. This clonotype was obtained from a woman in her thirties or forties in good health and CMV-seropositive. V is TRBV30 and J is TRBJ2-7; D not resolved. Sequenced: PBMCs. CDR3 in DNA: TGTGCCTGGAGTATATTAATGGGCCACTACGAGCAGTACTTC. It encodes CAWSILMGHYEQYF.